The rows below give T cell receptor beta chains drawn from one sample of a study of T cell responses to AZD1222 COVID-19 vaccine. The repertoire was sequenced with immunoSEQ multiplex PCR; TCRdb's copy has only in-frame clones and lacks some. The sample includes 150,000 to 200,000 clones, 75% to 90% of them seen just once. The sample consisted of peripheral blood, taken 28 days after the second dose of the MenACWY control vaccine. These receptors were obtained from an adult who received the MenACWY meningococcal vaccine as a control. The CDR3 runs from the conserved cysteine through the conserved F or W. The D gene is left open where the match is weak. Only part of the rows carry a size: once, few, many, or a class if the clone is expanded.

clone_size: few
j_call: TRBJ1-3
d_call: -
v_call: TRBV5-1
cdr3_aa: CASSPGGVSGNTIYF
cdr3_nt: TGCGCCAGCAGCCCCGGGGGGGTCTCTGGAAACACCATATATTTT

clone_size: -
j_call: TRBJ1-5
d_call: -
v_call: TRBV7-9
cdr3_aa: CASSYTSSNQPQHF
cdr3_nt: TGTGCCAGCAGCTATACAAGTAGCAATCAGCCCCAGCATTTT

clone_size: once
j_call: TRBJ2-7
d_call: -
v_call: TRBV28
cdr3_aa: CASSFPDSPYEQYF
cdr3_nt: TGTGCCAGCAGCTTCCCTGATTCGCCCTACGAGCAGTACTTC

clone_size: -
j_call: TRBJ2-2
d_call: -
v_call: TRBV27
cdr3_aa: CASTNPKIMTTGELFF
cdr3_nt: TGTGCCAGCACGAACCCAAAAATCATGACCACCGGGGAGCTGTTTTTT

clone_size: -
j_call: TRBJ2-2
d_call: -
v_call: TRBV15
cdr3_aa: CAKPLELFF
cdr3_nt: TGTGCCAAGCCACTCGAGCTGTTTTTT

clone_size: -
j_call: TRBJ1-1
d_call: TRBD1
v_call: TRBV7-8
cdr3_aa: CASSAGNRGSEAFF
cdr3_nt: TGTGCCAGCAGCGCCGGGAACAGGGGAAGTGAAGCTTTCTTT

clone_size: -
j_call: TRBJ2-2
d_call: -
v_call: TRBV24-1
cdr3_aa: CATNDPTSTGELFF
cdr3_nt: TGTGCCACCAATGACCCGACCTCTACCGGGGAGCTGTTTTTT

clone_size: once
j_call: TRBJ2-5
d_call: -
v_call: TRBV18
cdr3_aa: CASSPPMQIETQYF
cdr3_nt: TGTGCCAGCTCACCACCGATGCAGATAGAGACCCAGTACTTC

clone_size: -
j_call: TRBJ2-7
d_call: -
v_call: TRBV5-4
cdr3_aa: CASSTDRTPSYEQYF
cdr3_nt: TGTGCCAGCAGCACAGACAGGACCCCTTCCTACGAGCAGTACTTC

clone_size: -
j_call: TRBJ1-5
d_call: -
v_call: TRBV28
cdr3_aa: CASSFWNQPQHF
cdr3_nt: TGTGCCAGCAGTTTTTGGAATCAGCCCCAGCATTTT

clone_size: -
j_call: TRBJ2-7
d_call: -
v_call: TRBV28
cdr3_aa: CASSLGLPYEQYF
cdr3_nt: TGTGCCAGCAGTTTGGGACTGCCCTACGAGCAGTACTTC

clone_size: -
j_call: TRBJ1-5
d_call: TRBD1
v_call: TRBV5-6
cdr3_aa: CASSRSTGDSNQPQHF
cdr3_nt: TGTGCCAGCAGCCGTTCAACAGGGGACAGCAATCAGCCCCAGCATTTT

clone_size: -
j_call: TRBJ1-5
d_call: -
v_call: TRBV7-9
cdr3_aa: CASSLGYADQPQHF
cdr3_nt: TGTGCCAGCAGCTTAGGATATGCGGATCAGCCCCAGCATTTT

clone_size: -
j_call: TRBJ1-5
d_call: TRBD1
v_call: TRBV28
cdr3_aa: CASSLIQGSYSNQPQHF
cdr3_nt: TGTGCCAGCAGTTTAATACAGGGGTCATATAGCAATCAGCCCCAGCATTTT

clone_size: few
j_call: TRBJ2-7
d_call: -
v_call: TRBV27
cdr3_aa: CASSPPSGAGYYEQYF
cdr3_nt: TGTGCCAGCAGCCCCCCCTCAGGGGCGGGATACTACGAGCAGTACTTC

clone_size: -
j_call: TRBJ2-7
d_call: TRBD2
v_call: TRBV15
cdr3_aa: CATSRGASGSYEQYF
cdr3_nt: TGTGCCACCAGCAGAGGGGCTAGCGGGAGTTACGAGCAGTACTTC

clone_size: -
j_call: TRBJ2-3
d_call: -
v_call: TRBV7-9
cdr3_aa: CASSLFKVVGTDTQYF
cdr3_nt: TGTGCCAGCAGCTTATTTAAGGTTGTCGGCACAGATACGCAGTATTTT

clone_size: few
j_call: TRBJ2-2
d_call: TRBD2
v_call: TRBV4-3
cdr3_aa: CASSRGLADFGELFF
cdr3_nt: TGCGCCAGCAGCCGCGGACTAGCGGACTTCGGGGAGCTGTTTTTT

clone_size: -
j_call: TRBJ1-1
d_call: TRBD1
v_call: TRBV27
cdr3_aa: CASKQTGTGVRTEAFF
cdr3_nt: TGTGCCAGCAAACAAACCGGGACAGGGGTAAGAACTGAAGCTTTCTTT

clone_size: -
j_call: TRBJ1-5
d_call: -
v_call: TRBV2
cdr3_aa: CASSEGGQVSQPQHF
cdr3_nt: TGTGCCAGCAGTGAGGGGGGGCAGGTCAGTCAGCCCCAGCATTTT

clone_size: -
j_call: TRBJ1-1
d_call: TRBD1
v_call: TRBV6-5
cdr3_aa: CASSPTGRTEAFF
cdr3_nt: TGTGCCAGCAGCCCGACAGGGCGCACTGAAGCTTTCTTT

clone_size: few
j_call: TRBJ2-1
d_call: -
v_call: TRBV15
cdr3_aa: CATSRVERRRFF
cdr3_nt: TGTGCCACCAGCCGCGTCGAGCGACGACGGTTCTTC

clone_size: -
j_call: TRBJ2-4
d_call: TRBD1
v_call: TRBV7-9
cdr3_aa: CASSFGQGVIQYF
cdr3_nt: TGTGCCAGCAGCTTTGGACAGGGAGTCATTCAGTACTTC

clone_size: -
j_call: TRBJ1-5
d_call: TRBD1
v_call: TRBV5-5
cdr3_aa: CASSLTGGVESNQPQHF
cdr3_nt: TGTGCCAGCAGCTTAACAGGGGGCGTTGAAAGCAATCAGCCCCAGCATTTT

clone_size: -
j_call: TRBJ2-1
d_call: TRBD1
v_call: TRBV3-1/TRBV3-2
cdr3_aa: CASSQDRDRGGLADSYNEQFF
cdr3_nt: TGTGCCAGCAGCCAAGACCGGGACAGGGGTGGGCTAGCGGACTCCTACAATGAGCAGTTCTTC

clone_size: -
j_call: TRBJ1-3
d_call: -
v_call: TRBV5-5
cdr3_aa: CASSLAPGDSGNTIYF
cdr3_nt: TGTGCCAGCAGCTTGGCACCGGGGGACTCTGGAAACACCATATATTTT

clone_size: once
j_call: TRBJ1-1
d_call: -
v_call: TRBV28
cdr3_aa: CASSSKATEAFF
cdr3_nt: TGTGCCAGCAGTTCAAAGGCCACTGAAGCTTTCTTT

clone_size: -
j_call: TRBJ1-1
d_call: -
v_call: TRBV19
cdr3_aa: CASSIPAMNTEAFF
cdr3_nt: TGTGCCAGTAGTATCCCAGCTATGAACACTGAAGCTTTCTTT

clone_size: -
j_call: TRBJ2-1
d_call: -
v_call: TRBV21-1
cdr3_aa: CASDLRLALSYNEQFF
cdr3_nt: TGTGCCAGCGACCTGAGGCTAGCGCTTTCCTACAATGAGCAGTTCTTC

clone_size: -
j_call: TRBJ1-1
d_call: -
v_call: TRBV6-2/TRBV6-3
cdr3_aa: CASSPLSTEAFF
cdr3_nt: TGTGCCAGCAGTCCCCTTAGCACTGAAGCTTTCTTT

clone_size: -
j_call: TRBJ1-3
d_call: -
v_call: TRBV4-3
cdr3_aa: CASSQGDRSTSGNTIYF
cdr3_nt: TGCGCCAGCAGCCAAGGGGATAGGAGCACCTCTGGAAACACCATATATTTT

clone_size: -
j_call: TRBJ2-7
d_call: -
v_call: TRBV4-1
cdr3_aa: CASSRDPGGEQYF
cdr3_nt: TGCGCCAGCAGCCGAGACCCAGGGGGGGAGCAGTACTTC

clone_size: -
j_call: TRBJ1-1
d_call: -
v_call: TRBV19
cdr3_aa: CASSISTENTEAFF
cdr3_nt: TGTGCCAGTAGTATTAGCACGGAGAACACTGAAGCTTTCTTT

clone_size: -
j_call: TRBJ2-4
d_call: TRBD1
v_call: TRBV11-2
cdr3_aa: CASSEGGTGSDIQYF
cdr3_nt: TGTGCCAGCAGCGAGGGGGGGACAGGGTCGGACATTCAGTACTTC

clone_size: -
j_call: TRBJ1-3
d_call: -
v_call: TRBV3-1/TRBV3-2
cdr3_aa: CASSQDVGGNTIYF
cdr3_nt: TGTGCCAGCAGCCAAGATGTGGGCGGAAACACCATATATTTT

clone_size: -
j_call: TRBJ1-1
d_call: -
v_call: TRBV19
cdr3_aa: CASSIIGAMNTEAFF
cdr3_nt: TGTGCCAGTAGTATAATTGGGGCCATGAACACTGAAGCTTTCTTT

clone_size: -
j_call: TRBJ2-1
d_call: TRBD2
v_call: TRBV5-1
cdr3_aa: CASSSTTSGPSYNEQFF
cdr3_nt: TGCGCCAGCAGCTCCACGACTAGCGGGCCCTCCTACAATGAGCAGTTCTTC

clone_size: -
j_call: TRBJ2-7
d_call: -
v_call: TRBV6-5
cdr3_aa: CASSSGIGNEQYF
cdr3_nt: TGTGCCAGCAGTTCCGGGATAGGGAACGAGCAGTACTTC

clone_size: -
j_call: TRBJ1-2
d_call: -
v_call: TRBV5-6
cdr3_aa: CASSLGRINYGYTF
cdr3_nt: TGTGCCAGCAGCCTTGGGCGGATTAACTATGGCTACACCTTC

clone_size: -
j_call: TRBJ2-7
d_call: TRBD2
v_call: TRBV7-2
cdr3_aa: CASSFGLAVYEQYF
cdr3_nt: TGTGCCAGCAGCTTCGGGCTAGCGGTTTACGAGCAGTACTTC

clone_size: -
j_call: TRBJ2-7
d_call: -
v_call: TRBV29-1
cdr3_aa: CSVEVEQGYEQYF
cdr3_nt: TGCAGCGTTGAAGTCGAACAGGGCTACGAGCAGTACTTC

clone_size: -
j_call: TRBJ2-2
d_call: TRBD2
v_call: TRBV12-5
cdr3_aa: CASGLGTSGTGELFF
cdr3_nt: TGTGCTAGTGGTTTGGGGACTAGCGGTACTGGGGAGCTGTTTTTT

clone_size: -
j_call: TRBJ1-4
d_call: -
v_call: TRBV18
cdr3_aa: CASSPGRNEKLFF
cdr3_nt: TGTGCCAGCTCACCGGGTAGAAATGAAAAACTGTTTTTT

clone_size: -
j_call: TRBJ2-7
d_call: -
v_call: TRBV28
cdr3_aa: CASSPTTALVRHEQYF
cdr3_nt: TGTGCCAGCAGCCCGACGACCGCACTGGTTCGTCACGAGCAGTACTTC

clone_size: few
j_call: TRBJ1-5
d_call: TRBD1
v_call: TRBV28
cdr3_aa: CASSPGDRPNQPQHF
cdr3_nt: TGTGCCAGCAGTCCCGGGGACAGACCTAATCAGCCCCAGCATTTT

clone_size: -
j_call: TRBJ2-1
d_call: -
v_call: TRBV6-4
cdr3_aa: CASSEDWQDEQFF
cdr3_nt: TGTGCCAGCAGTGAAGATTGGCAGGATGAGCAGTTCTTC

clone_size: few
j_call: TRBJ1-4
d_call: TRBD1
v_call: TRBV18
cdr3_aa: CASSPRTGGTNEKLFF
cdr3_nt: TGTGCCAGCTCACCACGGACAGGGGGAACTAATGAAAAACTGTTTTTT

clone_size: -
j_call: TRBJ2-7
d_call: -
v_call: TRBV4-3
cdr3_aa: CASSQNPVGFYEQYF
cdr3_nt: TGCGCCAGCAGCCAGAACCCCGTGGGGTTTTACGAGCAGTACTTC

clone_size: -
j_call: TRBJ1-6
d_call: -
v_call: TRBV2
cdr3_aa: CASKLDLDSPLHF
cdr3_nt: TGTGCCAGCAAGTTGGACCTTGATTCACCCCTCCACTTT

clone_size: -
j_call: TRBJ2-7
d_call: -
v_call: TRBV7-2
cdr3_aa: CASSANLDEQYF
cdr3_nt: TGTGCCAGCAGCGCCAACCTAGATGAGCAGTACTTC

clone_size: -
j_call: TRBJ2-7
d_call: TRBD1
v_call: TRBV7-9
cdr3_aa: CASSLPTPPGQERYEQYF
cdr3_nt: TGTGCCAGCAGCTTGCCTACTCCTCCGGGACAGGAGCGATACGAGCAGTACTTC

clone_size: -
j_call: TRBJ1-5
d_call: TRBD1
v_call: TRBV7-8
cdr3_aa: CASSLTQGALNQPQHF
cdr3_nt: TGTGCCAGCAGCCTAACACAGGGGGCTCTCAATCAGCCCCAGCATTTT